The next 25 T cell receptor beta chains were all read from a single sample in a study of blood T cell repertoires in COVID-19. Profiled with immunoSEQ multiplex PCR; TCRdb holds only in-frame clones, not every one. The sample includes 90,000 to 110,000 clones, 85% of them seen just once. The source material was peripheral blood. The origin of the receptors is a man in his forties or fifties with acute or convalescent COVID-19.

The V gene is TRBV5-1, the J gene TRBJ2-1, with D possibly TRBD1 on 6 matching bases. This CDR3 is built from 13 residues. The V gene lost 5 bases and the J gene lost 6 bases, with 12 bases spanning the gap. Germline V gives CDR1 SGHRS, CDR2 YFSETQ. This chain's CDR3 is CASRRDITNEQFF. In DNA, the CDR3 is TGCGCCAGCAGGAGGGACATTACCAATGAGCAGTTCTTC.

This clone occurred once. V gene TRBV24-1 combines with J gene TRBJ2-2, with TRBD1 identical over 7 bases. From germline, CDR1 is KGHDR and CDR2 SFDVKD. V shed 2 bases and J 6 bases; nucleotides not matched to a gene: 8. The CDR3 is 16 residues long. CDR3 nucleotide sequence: TGTGCCACCAGTGATTCCGGGACAGAGACCCCCGGGGAGCTGTTTTTT. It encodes CATSDSGTETPGELFF.

In DNA, the CDR3 is TGTGCCAGCAGGCGACAGCCCAATCAGCCCCAGCATTTT. Translation gives CASRRQPNQPQHF. The gene calls are TRBV12-3 or TRBV12-4 and TRBJ1-5; D possibly corresponds to TRBD1 (5 bases). The CDR3 has 13 residues. Trimming took 6 bases from V and 3 from J, leaving 9 bases between them.

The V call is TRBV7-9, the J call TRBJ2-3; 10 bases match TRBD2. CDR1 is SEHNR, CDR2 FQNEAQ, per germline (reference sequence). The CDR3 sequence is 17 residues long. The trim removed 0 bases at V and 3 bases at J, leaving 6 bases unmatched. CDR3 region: CASSLARASGSTDTQYF. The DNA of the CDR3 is TGTGCCAGCAGCTTAGCGCGGGCTAGCGGGAGTACAGATACGCAGTATTTT.

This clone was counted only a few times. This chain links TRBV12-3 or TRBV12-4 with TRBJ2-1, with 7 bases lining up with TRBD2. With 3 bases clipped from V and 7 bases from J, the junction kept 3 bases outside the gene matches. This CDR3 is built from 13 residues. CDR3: CASSFGGGNEQFF. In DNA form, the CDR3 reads TGTGCCAGCAGTTTTGGGGGGGGGAATGAGCAGTTCTTC.

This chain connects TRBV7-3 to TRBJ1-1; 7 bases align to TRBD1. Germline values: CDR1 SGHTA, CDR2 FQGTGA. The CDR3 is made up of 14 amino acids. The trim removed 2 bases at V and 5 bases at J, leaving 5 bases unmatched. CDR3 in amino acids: CASSLYPGGTEAFF. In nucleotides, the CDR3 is TGTGCCAGCAGCTTATATCCAGGGGGGACTGAAGCTTTCTTT.

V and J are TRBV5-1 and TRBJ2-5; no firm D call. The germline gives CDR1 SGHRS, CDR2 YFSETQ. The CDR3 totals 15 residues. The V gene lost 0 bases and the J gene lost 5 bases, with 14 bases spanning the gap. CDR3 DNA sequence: TGCGCCAGCAGCTTGGTGGGCAGCACCTGGGAGACCCAGTACTTC. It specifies CASSLVGSTWETQYF.

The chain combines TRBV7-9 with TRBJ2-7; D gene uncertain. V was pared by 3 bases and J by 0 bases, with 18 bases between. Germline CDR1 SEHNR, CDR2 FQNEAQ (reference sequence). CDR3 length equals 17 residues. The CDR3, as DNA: TGTGCCAGCAGCTTGGGTAAAGAAGCGTCGAGCTCCTACGAGCAGTACTTC. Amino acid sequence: CASSLGKEASSSYEQYF.

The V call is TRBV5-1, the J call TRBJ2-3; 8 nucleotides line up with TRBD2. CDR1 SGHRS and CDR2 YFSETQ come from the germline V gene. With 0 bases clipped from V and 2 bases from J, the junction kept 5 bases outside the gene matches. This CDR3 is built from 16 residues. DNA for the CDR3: TGCGCCAGCAGCTTGGGGAGTAGCGGGGCCACAGATACGCAGTATTTT. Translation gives CASSLGSSGATDTQYF.

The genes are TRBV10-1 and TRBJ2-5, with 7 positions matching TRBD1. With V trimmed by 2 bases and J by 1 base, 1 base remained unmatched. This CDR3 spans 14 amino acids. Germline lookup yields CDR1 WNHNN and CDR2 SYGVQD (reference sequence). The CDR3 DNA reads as TGCGCCAGCAGTGAGACAGGGGCCCAAGAGACCCAGTACTTC. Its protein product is CASSETGAQETQYF.

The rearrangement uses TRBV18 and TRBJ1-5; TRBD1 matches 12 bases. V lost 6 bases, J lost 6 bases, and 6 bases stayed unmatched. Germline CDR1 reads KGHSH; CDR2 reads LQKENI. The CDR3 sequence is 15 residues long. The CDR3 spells CASSPGTGGGQPQHF. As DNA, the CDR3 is TGTGCCAGCTCCCCCGGGACAGGGGGCGGTCAGCCCCAGCATTTT.

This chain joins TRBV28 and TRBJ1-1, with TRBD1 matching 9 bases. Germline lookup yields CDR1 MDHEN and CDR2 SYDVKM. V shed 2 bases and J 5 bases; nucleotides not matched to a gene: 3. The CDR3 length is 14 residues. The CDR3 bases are TGTGCCAGCAGTTTAACAGGGGGCCGGACTGAAGCTTTCTTT. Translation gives CASSLTGGRTEAFF.

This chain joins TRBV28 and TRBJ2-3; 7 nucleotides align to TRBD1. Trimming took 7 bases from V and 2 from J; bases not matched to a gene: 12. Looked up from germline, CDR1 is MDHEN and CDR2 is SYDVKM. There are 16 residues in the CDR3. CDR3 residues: CASILNRDSSTDTQYF. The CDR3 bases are TGTGCCAGCATCCTCAACCGGGACAGCTCCACAGATACGCAGTATTTT.

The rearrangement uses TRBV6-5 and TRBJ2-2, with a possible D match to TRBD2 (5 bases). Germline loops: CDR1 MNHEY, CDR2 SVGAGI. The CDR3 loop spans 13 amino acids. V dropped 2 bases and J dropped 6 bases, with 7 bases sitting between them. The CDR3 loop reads CASSYGSAGELFF. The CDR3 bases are TGTGCCAGCAGTTACGGGAGTGCCGGGGAGCTGTTTTTT.

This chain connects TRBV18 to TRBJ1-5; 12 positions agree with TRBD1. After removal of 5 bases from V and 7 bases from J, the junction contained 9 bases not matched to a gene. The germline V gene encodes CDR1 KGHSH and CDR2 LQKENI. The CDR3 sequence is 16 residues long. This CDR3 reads CASSTAGTGGGQPQHF. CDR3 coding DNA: TGTGCCAGCTCAACGGCCGGGACAGGGGGCGGACAGCCCCAGCATTTT.

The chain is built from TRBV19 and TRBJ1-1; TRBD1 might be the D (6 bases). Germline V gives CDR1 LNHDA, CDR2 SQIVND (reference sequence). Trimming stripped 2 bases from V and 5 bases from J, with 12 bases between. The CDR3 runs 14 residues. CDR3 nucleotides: TGTGCCAGTAGTATAACTACAGGGAAGACTGAAGCTTTCTTT. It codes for CASSITTGKTEAFF. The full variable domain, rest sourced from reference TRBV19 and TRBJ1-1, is DGGITQSPKYLFRKEGQNVTLSCEQNLNHDAMYWYRQDPGQGLRLIYYSQIVNDFQKGDIAEGYSVSREKKESFPLTVTSAQKNPTAFYLCASSITTGKTEAFFGQGTRLTVV.

The CDR3 loop is CASSIRNTIYF. CDR3 in DNA: TGTGCCAGTAGTATCAGAAACACCATATATTTT. The chain recombines TRBV19 with TRBJ1-3; D gene ambiguous. The CDR3 is 11 amino acids. V was trimmed by 3 bases and J by 5 bases, leaving 2 bases between them. CDR1 LNHDA and CDR2 SQIVND come from the germline V gene (reference sequence).

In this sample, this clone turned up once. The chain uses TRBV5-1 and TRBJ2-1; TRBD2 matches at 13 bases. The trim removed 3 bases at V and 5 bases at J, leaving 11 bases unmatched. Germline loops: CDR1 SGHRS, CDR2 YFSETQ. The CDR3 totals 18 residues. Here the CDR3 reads CASSSGLAGETYNNEQFF. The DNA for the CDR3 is TGCGCCAGCAGCTCCGGACTAGCGGGAGAGACTTATAACAATGAGCAGTTCTTC.

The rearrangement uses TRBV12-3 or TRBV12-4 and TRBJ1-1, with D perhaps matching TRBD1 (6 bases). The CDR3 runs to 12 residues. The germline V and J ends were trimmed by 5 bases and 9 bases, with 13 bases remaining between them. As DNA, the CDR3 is TGTGCCAGCAGTACCTGGACAGAGAAAGCTTTCTTT. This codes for CASSTWTEKAFF.

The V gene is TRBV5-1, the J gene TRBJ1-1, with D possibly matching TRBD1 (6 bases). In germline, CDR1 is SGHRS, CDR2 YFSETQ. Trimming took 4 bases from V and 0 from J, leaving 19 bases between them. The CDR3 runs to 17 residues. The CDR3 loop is CASSHNTGTPMNTEAFF. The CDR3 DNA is TGCGCCAGCAGCCATAATACAGGGACCCCCATGAACACTGAAGCTTTCTTT.

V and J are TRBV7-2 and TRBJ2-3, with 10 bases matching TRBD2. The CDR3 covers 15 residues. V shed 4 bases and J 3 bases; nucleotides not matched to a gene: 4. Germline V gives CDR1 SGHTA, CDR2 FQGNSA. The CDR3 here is CASSYSGGATDTQYF. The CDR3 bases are TGTGCCAGCAGCTACAGCGGGGGGGCGACAGATACGCAGTATTTT.

CDR3 bases: TGCGCCAGCAGCCCATTTCCAGGGTTCACAGATACGCAGTATTTT. Protein product: CASSPFPGFTDTQYF. The chain is built from TRBV5-1 and TRBJ2-3; D is perhaps TRBD1 (5 bases). The CDR3 has 15 residues. Germline loops: CDR1 SGHRS, CDR2 YFSETQ. Trimming took 4 bases from V and 2 from J, leaving 14 bases between them.

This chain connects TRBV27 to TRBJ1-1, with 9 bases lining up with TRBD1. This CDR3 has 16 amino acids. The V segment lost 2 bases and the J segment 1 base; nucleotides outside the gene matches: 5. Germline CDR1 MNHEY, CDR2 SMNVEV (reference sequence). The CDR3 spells CASSLRQGGRNTEAFF. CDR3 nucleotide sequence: TGTGCCAGCAGTTTACGACAGGGGGGTAGGAACACTGAAGCTTTCTTT.

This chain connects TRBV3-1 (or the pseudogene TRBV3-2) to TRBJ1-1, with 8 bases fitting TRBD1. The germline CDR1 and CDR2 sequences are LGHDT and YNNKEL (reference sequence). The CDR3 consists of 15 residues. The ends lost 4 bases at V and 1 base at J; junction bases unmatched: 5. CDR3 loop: CASSLRTGKNTEAFF. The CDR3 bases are TGTGCCAGCAGCCTTCGGACAGGGAAGAACACTGAAGCTTTCTTT.

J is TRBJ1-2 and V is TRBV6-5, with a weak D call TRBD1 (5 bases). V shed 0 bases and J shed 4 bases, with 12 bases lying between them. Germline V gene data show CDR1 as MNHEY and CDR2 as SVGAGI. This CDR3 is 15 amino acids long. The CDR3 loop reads CASSYSYQGLYGYTF. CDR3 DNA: TGTGCCAGCAGTTACTCATACCAGGGACTCTATGGCTACACCTTC.